This T cell receptor (beta chain) was identified in a study of radiation and T cells in renal cell carcinoma. The overall study: Nephrectomy followed 15 Gy stereotactic body radiation by 4 weeks.

This clone has only one observation. Time point described: blood 2 weeks post-SBRT. This sample's treatment: 15 Gy SBRT to primary tumor, nephrectomy 4 weeks later. CDR1 and CDR2 from the germline V gene are MNHEY and SVGAGI. The junction had 10 bases not matched to a gene; V was cut back by 6 bases and J by 4 bases. This CDR3 is 15 amino acids long. Sequencing was performed with immunoSEQ multiplex PCR; in TCRdb, only in-frame clones are kept and a portion is missing. The sample lists some 120,000 clones; more than 80% were seen once. The specimen comprised blood, sampled from a patient whose treatment included radiotherapy and nephrectomy. The TCR sequence derives from a woman aged 55-69 years with renal cell carcinoma. The V call is TRBV6-5, the J call TRBJ1-2; TRBD1 agrees at 8 bases. The CDR3, as DNA: TGTGCCAGCAGCTCTCTATCAGGGGGCGGCTATGGCTACACCTTC. Its translation: CASSSLSGGGYGYTF.